The rows below give T cell receptor beta chains drawn from one sample of a study of molecular identifiers for immune sequencing clone quantification. TCRdb recomputed calls from the PCR reads with MiXCR, one row per CDR3 protein. The sample records approximately 100,000 distinct CDR3 sequences, 35% to 40% being singletons. The specimen was naive CD8+ T cells from blood, with Jurkat cell RNA spiked in. All receptors come from a human donor in good health. Some libraries in this study had Jurkat cell RNA spiked in. Each CDR3 is given with its conserved first and last residue. D genes are given only for firm matches. Size is omitted from some rows. Given values are once, few, many or a class for expanded clones.

D | size | J | V | CDR3 | DNA
. | . | TRBJ2-3 | TRBV4-3 | CASSTELGTDTQYF | TGCGCCAGCAGCACGGAACTAGGCACAGATACGCAGTATTTT
. | few | TRBJ2-5 | TRBV9 | CASSVIADPETQYF | TGTGCCAGCAGCGTCATAGCGGATCCGGAGACCCAGTACTTC
. | . | TRBJ2-5 | TRBV11-3 | CASSLRQPGLQETQYF | TGTGCCAGCAGCTTAAGACAACCGGGACTGCAAGAGACCCAGTACTTC
. | . | TRBJ2-3 | TRBV5-6 | CASSTTSTQYF | TGTGCCAGCAGCACGACGTCTACGCAGTATTTT
. | . | TRBJ2-5 | TRBV28 | CASSPLGPPQETQYF | TGTGCCAGCAGCCCCCTGGGGCCCCCCCAAGAGACCCAGTACTTC
. | many | TRBJ2-3 | TRBV19 | CASSIIGGITDTQYF | TGTGCCAGTAGTATCATCGGCGGGATTACAGATACGCAGTATTTT
. | . | TRBJ1-5 | TRBV5-6 | CASSFSDQPLHF | TGTGCCAGCAGCTTCTCGGATCAGCCCCTGCATTTT
TRBD2 | . | TRBJ2-3 | TRBV11-3 | CASSLEGLAGEGTDTQYF | TGTGCCAGCAGCTTAGAAGGACTAGCGGGAGAGGGGACAGATACGCAGTATTTT
. | many | TRBJ2-4 | TRBV4-2 | CASSQVMGIKNIQYF | TGTGCCAGCAGCCAAGTGATGGGGATCAAAAACATTCAGTACTTC
. | few | TRBJ1-1 | TRBV19 | CASLGGNYRANTEAFF | TGTGCCAGCTTGGGAGGAAATTATCGAGCGAACACTGAAGCTTTCTTT
. | . | TRBJ2-4 | TRBV7-2 | CASSLELSGGDIQYF | TGTGCCAGCAGCTTAGAGCTGTCAGGGGGGGACATTCAGTACTTC
. | . | TRBJ2-7 | TRBV9 | CASSAGGEYEQYF | TGTGCCAGCAGCGCCGGGGGCGAATACGAGCAGTACTTC
TRBD1 | . | TRBJ2-5 | TRBV19 | CASQDRGQETQYF | TGTGCCAGCCAGGACAGGGGACAAGAGACCCAGTACTTC
. | . | TRBJ2-1 | TRBV7-8 | CASSLRGSRFDEQIF | TGTGCAAGCAGCTTAAGGGGGTCTAGATTTGATGAGCAGATCTTC
. | . | TRBJ2-1 | TRBV28 | CASPPLGEGADNEQFF | TGTGCCAGCCCGCCCCTCGGGGAGGGGGCCGACAATGAGCAGTTCTTC
TRBD2 | once | TRBJ2-1 | TRBV29-1 | CGAQRGYSYNEQIF | TGCGGCGCACAGCGGGGCTACTCCTACAATGAGCAGATCTTC
. | few | TRBJ2-7 | TRBV7-9 | CASSLDQPEQYF | TGTGCCAGCAGCTTAGACCAACCCGAGCAGTACTTC
. | . | TRBJ2-2 | TRBV12-3/TRBV12-4 | CASSKENTGELFF | TGTGCCAGCAGCAAAGAGAACACCGGGGAGCTGTTTTTT
. | . | TRBJ1-1 | TRBV13 | CASSPGRNTEAFF | TGTGCCAGCAGCCCGGGCCGGAACACTGAAGCTTTCTTT
. | . | TRBJ2-5 | TRBV20-1 | CSARRRPYQETQYF | TGCAGTGCTAGGCGTCGACCCTATCAAGAGACCCAGTACTTC
TRBD1 | many | TRBJ2-3 | TRBV7-9 | CAIPPGQGPDTQYF | TGTGCCATCCCCCCGGGACAGGGCCCGGATACGCAGTATTTT
TRBD2 | . | TRBJ2-2 | TRBV19 | CASSPSGARELFF | TGTGCCAGTAGTCCTAGCGGGGCGAGAGAGCTGTTTTTT
TRBD1 | many | TRBJ2-7 | TRBV6-5 | CASSYSTRTGGYEQYF | TGTGCCAGCAGTTACTCGACAAGGACAGGGGGCTACGAGCAGTACTTC
. | many | TRBJ1-5 | TRBV12-3/TRBV12-4 | CASSLPGQPQHF | TGTGCCAGCAGTTTACCTGGTCAGCCCCAGCATTTT
. | few | TRBJ2-5 | TRBV11-2 | CASSMGKETQYF | TGTGCCAGCAGCATGGGAAAAGAGACCCAGTACTTC
. | . | TRBJ2-1 | TRBV5-4 | CASRFAGPPYEQFF | TGTGCCAGCCGCTTCGCCGGGCCACCCTACGAGCAGTTCTTC
. | . | TRBJ2-3 | TRBV14 | CASSQGWGLTDTQYF | TGTGCCAGCAGCCAAGGGTGGGGCCTCACAGATACGCAGTATTTT
. | many | TRBJ2-3 | TRBV28 | CASSFRKTDTQYF | TGTGCCAGCAGTTTTCGGAAAACAGATACGCAGTATTTT
TRBD1 | . | TRBJ1-1 | TRBV28 | CASSLAQGVVNTEAFF | TGTGCCAGCAGTTTAGCACAGGGGGTGGTGAACACTGAAGCTTTCTTT
. | few | TRBJ2-3 | TRBV27 | CASSPTQASTDTQYF | TGTGCCAGCAGTCCCACGCAGGCTAGCACAGATACGCAGTATTTT